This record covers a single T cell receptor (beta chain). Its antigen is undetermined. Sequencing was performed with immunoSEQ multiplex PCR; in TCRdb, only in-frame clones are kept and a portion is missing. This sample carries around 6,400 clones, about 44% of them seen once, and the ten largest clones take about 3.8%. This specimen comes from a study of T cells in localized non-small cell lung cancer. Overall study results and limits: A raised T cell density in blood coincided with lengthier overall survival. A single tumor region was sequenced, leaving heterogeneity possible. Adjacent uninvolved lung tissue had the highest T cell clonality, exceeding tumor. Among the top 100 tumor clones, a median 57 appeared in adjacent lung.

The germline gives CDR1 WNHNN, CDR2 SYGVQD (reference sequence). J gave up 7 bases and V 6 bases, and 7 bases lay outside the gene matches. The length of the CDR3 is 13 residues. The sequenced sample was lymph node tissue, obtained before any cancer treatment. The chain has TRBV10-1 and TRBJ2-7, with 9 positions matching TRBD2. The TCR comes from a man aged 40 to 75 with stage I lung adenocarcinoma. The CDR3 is CASSSGLASEQYF. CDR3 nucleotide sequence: TGCGCCAGCAGCTCTGGACTAGCGAGTGAGCAGTACTTC.